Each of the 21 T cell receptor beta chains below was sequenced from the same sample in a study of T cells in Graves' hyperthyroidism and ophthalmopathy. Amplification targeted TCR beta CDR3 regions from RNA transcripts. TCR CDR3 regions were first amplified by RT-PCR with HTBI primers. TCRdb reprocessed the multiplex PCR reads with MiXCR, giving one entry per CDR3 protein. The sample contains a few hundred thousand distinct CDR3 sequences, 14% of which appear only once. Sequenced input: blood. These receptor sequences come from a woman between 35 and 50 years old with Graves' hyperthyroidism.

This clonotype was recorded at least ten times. The CDR3 sequence is CSAITSGINGEQFF. DNA for the CDR3: TGCAGTGCTATCACTAGCGGGATAAACGGTGAGCAGTTCTTC. The chain recombines TRBV20-1 with TRBJ2-1; the match to TRBD2 covers 10 bases. This CDR3 spans 14 amino acids. The germline gives CDR1 DFQATT, CDR2 SNEGSKA (reference sequence). J lost 9 bases, V lost 4 bases, and 9 bases had no gene match.

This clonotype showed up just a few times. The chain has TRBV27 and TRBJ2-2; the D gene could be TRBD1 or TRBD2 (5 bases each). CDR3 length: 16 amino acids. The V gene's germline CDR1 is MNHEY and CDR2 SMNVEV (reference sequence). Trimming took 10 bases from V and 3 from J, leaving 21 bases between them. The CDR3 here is CATRRQGAWDTGELFF. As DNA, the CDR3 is TGTGCCACCCGACGTCAGGGAGCTTGGGACACCGGGGAGCTGTTTTTT.

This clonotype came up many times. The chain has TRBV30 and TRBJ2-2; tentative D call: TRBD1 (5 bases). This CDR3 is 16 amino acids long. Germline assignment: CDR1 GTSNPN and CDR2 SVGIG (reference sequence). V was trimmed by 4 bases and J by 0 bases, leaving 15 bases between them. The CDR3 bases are TGTGCCTGGAAGGGGCGAACAGGCTCGAACACCGGGGAGCTGTTTTTT. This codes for CAWKGRTGSNTGELFF.

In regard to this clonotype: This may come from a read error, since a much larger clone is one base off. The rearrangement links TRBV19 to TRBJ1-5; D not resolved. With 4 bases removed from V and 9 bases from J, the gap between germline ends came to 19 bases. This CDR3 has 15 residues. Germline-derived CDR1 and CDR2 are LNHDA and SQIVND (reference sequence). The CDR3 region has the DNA TGTGCCAGTAGTAGAAACCGGGAAGAGGGTCGGCCCCAGCATTTT. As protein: CASSRNREEGRPQHF.

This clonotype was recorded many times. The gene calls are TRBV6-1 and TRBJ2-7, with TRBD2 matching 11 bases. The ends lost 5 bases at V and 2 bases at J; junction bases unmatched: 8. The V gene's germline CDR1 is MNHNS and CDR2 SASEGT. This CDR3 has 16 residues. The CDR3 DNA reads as TGTGCCAGCAGTCGGTTACTAGCGGGAGTCACCTACGAGCAGTACTTC. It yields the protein CASSRLLAGVTYEQYF.

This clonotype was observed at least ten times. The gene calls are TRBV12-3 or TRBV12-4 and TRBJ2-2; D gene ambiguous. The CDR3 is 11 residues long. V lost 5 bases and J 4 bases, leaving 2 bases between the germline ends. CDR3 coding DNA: TGTGCCAGCAGTCGCACCGGGGAGCTGTTTTTT. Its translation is CASSRTGELFF.

CDR3 protein: CASSPTGVPYTEAFF. The CDR3 region has the DNA TGTGCCAGCAGCCCGACAGGGGTTCCCTACACTGAAGCTTTCTTT. The chain employs TRBV7-3 and TRBJ1-1, with 8 nucleotides matching TRBD1. J was trimmed by 3 bases and V by 5 bases; bases with no gene match: 8. Germline-derived CDR1 and CDR2 are SGHTA and FQGTGA. The CDR3 runs to 15 residues. The whole variable domain, filled in from reference TRBV7-3 and TRBJ1-1, reads GAGVSQTPSNKVTEKGKYVELRCDPISGHTALYWYRQSLGQGPEFLIYFQGTGAADDSGLPNDRFFAVRPEGSVSTLKIQRTERGDSAVYLCASSPTGVPYTEAFFGQGTRLTVV.

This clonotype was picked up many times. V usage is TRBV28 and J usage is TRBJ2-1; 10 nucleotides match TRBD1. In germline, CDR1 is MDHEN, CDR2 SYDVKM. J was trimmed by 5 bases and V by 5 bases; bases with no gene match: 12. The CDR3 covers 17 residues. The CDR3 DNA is TGTGCCAGCAGTAAACAGTCCGGGACAGGGGCGGACAATGAGCAGTTCTTC. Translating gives CASSKQSGTGADNEQFF.

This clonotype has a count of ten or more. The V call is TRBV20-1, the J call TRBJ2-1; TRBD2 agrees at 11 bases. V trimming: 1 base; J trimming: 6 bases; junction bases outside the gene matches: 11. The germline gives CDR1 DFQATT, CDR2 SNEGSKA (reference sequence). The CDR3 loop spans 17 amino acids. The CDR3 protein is CSARGSTGTSGINEQFF. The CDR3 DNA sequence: TGCAGTGCTAGAGGCTCGACCGGGACTAGCGGAATCAATGAGCAGTTCTTC.

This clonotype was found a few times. CDR3 DNA: TGTGCCTGGAGTCCACGGGCCCTAGAGCAGTACTTC. Translated, it gives CAWSPRALEQYF. This chain links TRBV30 with TRBJ2-7; D ambiguous. Trimming left V 2 bases short and J 7 bases short, with 12 bases between. This CDR3 comprises 12 residues. Germline lookup yields CDR1 GTSNPN and CDR2 SVGIG (reference sequence).

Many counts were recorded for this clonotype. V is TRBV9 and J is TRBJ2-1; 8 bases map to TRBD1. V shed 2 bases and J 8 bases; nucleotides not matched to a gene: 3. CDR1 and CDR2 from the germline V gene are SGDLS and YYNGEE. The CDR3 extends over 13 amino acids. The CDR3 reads CASSVNRGDEQFF. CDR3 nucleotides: TGTGCCAGCAGCGTGAACAGGGGGGATGAGCAGTTCTTC.

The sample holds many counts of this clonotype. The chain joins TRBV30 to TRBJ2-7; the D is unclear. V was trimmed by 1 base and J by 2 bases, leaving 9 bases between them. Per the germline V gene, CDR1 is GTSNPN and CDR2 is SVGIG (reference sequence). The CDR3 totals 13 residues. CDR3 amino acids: CAWSEGGPYEQYF. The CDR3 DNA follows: TGTGCCTGGAGTGAGGGTGGTCCCTACGAGCAGTACTTC. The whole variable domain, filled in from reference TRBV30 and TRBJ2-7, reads SQTIHQWPATLVQPVGSPLSLECTVEGTSNPNLYWYRQAAGRGLQLLFYSVGIGQISSEVPQNLSASRPQDRQFILSSKKLLLSDSGFYLCAWSEGGPYEQYFGPGTRLTVT.

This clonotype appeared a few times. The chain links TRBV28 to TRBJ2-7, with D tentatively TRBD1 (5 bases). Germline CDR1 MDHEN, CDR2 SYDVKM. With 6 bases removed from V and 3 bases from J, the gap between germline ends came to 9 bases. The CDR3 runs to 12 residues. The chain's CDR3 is CASRSQGYEQYF. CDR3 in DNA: TGTGCCAGCAGGTCTCAGGGCTACGAGCAGTACTTC.

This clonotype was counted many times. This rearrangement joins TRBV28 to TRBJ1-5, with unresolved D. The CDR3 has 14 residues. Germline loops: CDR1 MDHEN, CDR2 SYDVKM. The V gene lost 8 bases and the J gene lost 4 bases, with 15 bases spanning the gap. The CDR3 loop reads CASDSLGLNQPQHF. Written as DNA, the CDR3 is TGTGCCAGCGATTCTCTAGGGTTGAATCAGCCCCAGCATTTT.

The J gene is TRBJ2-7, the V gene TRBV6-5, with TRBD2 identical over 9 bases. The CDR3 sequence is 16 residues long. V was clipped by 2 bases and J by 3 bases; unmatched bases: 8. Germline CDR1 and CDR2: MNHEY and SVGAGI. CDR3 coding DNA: TGTGCCAGCAGTTACGTGGCGGGAGGGAGGGACTACGAGCAGTACTTC. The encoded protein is CASSYVAGGRDYEQYF.

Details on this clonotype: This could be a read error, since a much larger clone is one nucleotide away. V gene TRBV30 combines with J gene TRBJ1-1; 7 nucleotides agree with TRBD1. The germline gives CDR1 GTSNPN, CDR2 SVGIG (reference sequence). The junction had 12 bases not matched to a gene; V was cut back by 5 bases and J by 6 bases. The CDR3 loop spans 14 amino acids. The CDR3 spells CAWVPYRGVAEAFF. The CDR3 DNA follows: TGTGCCTGGGTACCTTACAGGGGCGTCGCTGAAGCTTTCTTT.

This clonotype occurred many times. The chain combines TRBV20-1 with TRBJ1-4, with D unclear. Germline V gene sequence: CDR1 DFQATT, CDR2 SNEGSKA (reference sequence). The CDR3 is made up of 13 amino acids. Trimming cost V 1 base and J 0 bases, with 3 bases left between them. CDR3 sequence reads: CSARVPTNEKLFF. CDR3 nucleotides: TGCAGTGCTAGAGTCCCAACTAATGAAAAACTGTTTTTT.

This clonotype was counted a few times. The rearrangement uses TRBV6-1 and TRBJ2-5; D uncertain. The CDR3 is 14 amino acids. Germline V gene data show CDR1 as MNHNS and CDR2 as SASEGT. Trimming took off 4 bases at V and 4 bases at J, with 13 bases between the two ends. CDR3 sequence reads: CASSASWGGETQYF. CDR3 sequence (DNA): TGTGCCAGCAGTGCCTCATGGGGTGGAGAGACCCAGTACTTC.

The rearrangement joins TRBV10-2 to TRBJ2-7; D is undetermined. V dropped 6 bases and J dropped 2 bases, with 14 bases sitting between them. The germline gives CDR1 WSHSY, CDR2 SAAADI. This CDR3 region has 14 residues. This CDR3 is CASRPGRLAYEQYF. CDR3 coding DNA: TGCGCCAGCAGACCCGGCCGTTTGGCCTACGAGCAGTACTTC.

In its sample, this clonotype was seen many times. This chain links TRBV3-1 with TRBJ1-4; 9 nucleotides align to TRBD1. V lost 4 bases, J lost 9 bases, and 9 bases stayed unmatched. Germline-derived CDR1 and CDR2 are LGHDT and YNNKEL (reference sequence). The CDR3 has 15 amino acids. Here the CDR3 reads CASSRSGTGNKKLFF. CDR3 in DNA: TGTGCCAGCAGCCGAAGTGGGACAGGGAACAAAAAACTGTTTTTT. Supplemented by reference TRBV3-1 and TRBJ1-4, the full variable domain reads DTAVSQTPKYLVTQMGNDKSIKCEQNLGHDTMYWYKQDSKKFLKIMFSYNNKELIINETVPNRFSPKSPDKAHLNLHINSLELGDSAVYFCASSRSGTGNKKLFFGSGTQLSVL.

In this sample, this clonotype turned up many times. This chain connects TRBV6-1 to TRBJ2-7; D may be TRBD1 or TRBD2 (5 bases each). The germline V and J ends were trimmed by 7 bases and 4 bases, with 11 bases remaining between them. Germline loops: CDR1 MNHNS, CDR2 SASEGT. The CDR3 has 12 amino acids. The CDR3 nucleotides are TGTGCCAGCAACATAGGGACGTACGAGCAGTACTTC. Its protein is CASNIGTYEQYF.